The 5 T cell receptor beta chains below were found in one sample sequenced in a study of blood T cell repertoires in COVID-19. Produced via immunoSEQ multiplex PCR; TCRdb's table is partial and in-frame only. The sample includes tens of thousands of clones, around 84% of them seen just once. What was sequenced was peripheral blood. These receptors originate from a man between 65 and 80 years old with acute or convalescent COVID-19.

The V gene is TRBV6-6, the J gene TRBJ2-2, with 8 bases lining up with TRBD2. Germline trimming cut 6 bases from V and 2 bases from J; bases unmatched to any gene: 2. Germline V gene lookup returns CDR1 MNHNY and CDR2 SVGAGI (reference sequence). This CDR3 has 14 amino acids. Here the CDR3 DNA reads TGTGCCAGCAGGGCGGGGGGCAACACCGGGGAGCTGTTTTTT. It yields the protein CASRAGGNTGELFF.

The chain is built from TRBV15 and TRBJ2-7; D ambiguous. Trimming removed 0 bases at V and 6 bases at J, with 12 bases between. This CDR3 contains 14 residues. Germline-derived CDR1 and CDR2 are LNHNV and YYDKDF (reference sequence). CDR3 nucleotides: TGTGCCACCAGCAGAGACGGCTCCCTAGGCGAGCAGTACTTC. Its protein is CATSRDGSLGEQYF.

The rearrangement joins TRBV4-1 to TRBJ2-7, with no clear D. Germline CDR1 is MGHRA and CDR2 is YSYEKL. Trimming left V 1 base short and J 4 bases short, with 17 bases between. The CDR3 is 16 amino acids. The CDR3 nucleotides read TGCGCCAGCAGCCAAGGGGTGGAATTGGCGGTGTACGAGCAGTACGTC. Protein product: CASSQGVELAVYEQYV.

V and J are TRBV5-1 and TRBJ2-1; a weak D match, TRBD2 (6 bases). Trimming removed 3 bases at V and 0 bases at J, with 13 bases between. Germline lookup yields CDR1 SGHRS and CDR2 YFSETQ. This CDR3 comprises 16 residues. The CDR3, as DNA: TGCGCCAGCAGCTCCTCGTCTAGCGCCTCCTACAATGAGCAGTTCTTC. It encodes CASSSSSSASYNEQFF.

The chain couples TRBV5-1 to TRBJ2-7, with 11 nucleotides matching TRBD1. Per germline, CDR1 SGHRS and CDR2 YFSETQ. The CDR3 consists of 16 residues. Trimming removed 2 bases from V and 0 bases from J; junction bases left unmatched: 4. The CDR3 region is CASSLGTGGSSYEQYV. The DNA of the CDR3 is TGCGCCAGCAGCTTAGGGACAGGGGGGAGCTCCTACGAGCAGTACGTC.